This is a list of T cell receptor beta chains from one sample in a study of blood T cell repertoires in COVID-19. The assay was immunoSEQ multiplex PCR, and TCRdb's table has in-frame clones only and misses some. The table shows about 210,000 clones, with around 87% occurring only once. Material for sequencing was peripheral blood. All receptors come from a man aged 60 to 69 who had recovered from COVID-19. Both conserved end residues are part of each CDR3. Clone size is shown for a subset of rows, as once, few, many or a class of expanded clone.

J | V | size | CDR3
TRBJ2-7 | TRBV2 | NA | CASRGGDGARGEQYF
TRBJ1-2 | TRBV16 | NA | CASSQTSGQGEGGYTF
TRBJ1-4 | TRBV9 | NA | CASSVGGTTDEKLFF
TRBJ1-2 | TRBV4-3 | NA | CASSSPGRAGYTF
TRBJ2-1 | TRBV18 | NA | CASSPRTGEDNEQFF
TRBJ1-1 | TRBV5-4 | NA | CASSPGTALLNTEAFF
TRBJ1-1 | TRBV6-5 | NA | CASRRPTDTEAFF
TRBJ2-2 | TRBV5-4 | NA | CASSFPGTGTSYTGELFF
TRBJ2-5 | TRBV20-1 | NA | CSASPGLIETQYF
TRBJ1-6 | TRBV3-1/TRBV3-2 | NA | CASSQESGGDSPLHF
TRBJ1-1 | TRBV5-5 | NA | CASRRQIDTEAFF
TRBJ2-3 | TRBV6-5 | NA | CASKAGGDTQYF
TRBJ2-7 | TRBV7-3 | NA | CASSLNTGNIYEQYF
TRBJ1-5 | TRBV19 | once | CASRRAEHSNQPQHF
TRBJ2-1 | TRBV3-1/TRBV3-2 | NA | CASSQDLSSYNEQFF
TRBJ1-3 | TRBV7-2 | NA | CASSLAGGGGNTIYF
TRBJ2-5 | TRBV19 | NA | CASNPPGLAGGPMETQYF
TRBJ1-1 | TRBV9 | NA | CASSVEQGNTEAFF
TRBJ1-2 | TRBV11-2 | NA | CASSSGQNYGYTF
TRBJ1-1 | TRBV11-1 | once | CASRTGGRDVDTEAFF
TRBJ2-4 | TRBV27 | NA | CASSTGIIKYF
TRBJ1-3 | TRBV28 | few | CASSSPHAPDSGNTIYF
TRBJ2-2 | TRBV7-2 | NA | CASSLTSAITGELFF
TRBJ2-7 | TRBV7-2 | NA | CASSFRQASYEQYF
TRBJ1-1 | TRBV6-4 | NA | CASSDRRGGEAFF
TRBJ2-7 | TRBV27 | NA | CASSGGNEQYF
TRBJ2-1 | TRBV5-4 | NA | CASSLPGQGAYNEQFF
TRBJ2-7 | TRBV6-2/TRBV6-3 | few | CASSYSPRGGGHEQYF
TRBJ1-2 | TRBV4-2 | NA | CASSQDLVGFKRYTF
TRBJ1-2 | TRBV30 | NA | CAWSTPGQGTYGYTF
TRBJ2-5 | TRBV6-5 | NA | CASRGTGSQTQYF
TRBJ2-1 | TRBV11-2 | few | CASSLSGIGLAGTNEQFF
TRBJ1-5 | TRBV28 | NA | CASSTRQPQHF
TRBJ2-7 | TRBV5-1 | NA | CASSLAATAYEQYF
TRBJ2-1 | TRBV5-1 | NA | CASSPSSGGAFFYEQFF
TRBJ1-5 | TRBV4-1 | NA | CASSQDQTGGNQPQHF
TRBJ1-1 | TRBV7-9 | once | CASSTGLATEAFF
TRBJ2-3 | TRBV7-9 | NA | CASRLGASGGHYTDTQYF
TRBJ2-1 | TRBV19 | NA | CASSLTSEQFF
TRBJ1-2 | TRBV3-1/TRBV3-2 | many | CASSRPGRRPNYGYTF
TRBJ1-6 | TRBV9 | once | CASSPREGGYNSPLHF